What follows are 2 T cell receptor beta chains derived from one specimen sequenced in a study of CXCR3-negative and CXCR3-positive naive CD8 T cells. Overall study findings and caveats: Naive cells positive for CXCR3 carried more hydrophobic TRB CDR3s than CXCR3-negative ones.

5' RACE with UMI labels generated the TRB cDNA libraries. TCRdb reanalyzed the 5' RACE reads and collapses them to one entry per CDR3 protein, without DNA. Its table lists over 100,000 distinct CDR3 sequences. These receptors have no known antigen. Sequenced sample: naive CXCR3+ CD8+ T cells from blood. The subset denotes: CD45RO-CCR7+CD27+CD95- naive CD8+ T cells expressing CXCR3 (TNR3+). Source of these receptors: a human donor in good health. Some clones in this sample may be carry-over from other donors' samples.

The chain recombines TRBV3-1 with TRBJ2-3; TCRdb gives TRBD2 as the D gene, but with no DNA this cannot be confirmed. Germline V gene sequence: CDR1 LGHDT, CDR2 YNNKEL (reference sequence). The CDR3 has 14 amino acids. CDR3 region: CASSPGLGRDTQYF.

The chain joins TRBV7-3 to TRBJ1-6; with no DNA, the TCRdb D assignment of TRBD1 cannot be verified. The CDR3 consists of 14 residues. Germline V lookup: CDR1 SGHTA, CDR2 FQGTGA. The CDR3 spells CASSGGVGHSPLHF.